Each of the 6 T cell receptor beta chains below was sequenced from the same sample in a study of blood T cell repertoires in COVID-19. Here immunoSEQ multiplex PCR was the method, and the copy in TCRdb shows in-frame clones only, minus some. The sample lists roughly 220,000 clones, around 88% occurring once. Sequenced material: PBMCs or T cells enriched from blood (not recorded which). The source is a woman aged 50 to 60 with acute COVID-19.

This CDR3 reads CASSLGQGQDEQYF. CDR3 nucleotides: TGTGCCAGCAGCTTAGGGCAGGGTCAAGACGAGCAGTACTTC. V and J are TRBV7-6 and TRBJ2-7; maybe TRBD1 (5 bases). Germline V gene data show CDR1 as SGHVS and CDR2 as FNYEAQ. The CDR3 consists of 14 residues. V was shortened by 1 base and J by 5 bases, with 12 bases between the two germline ends.

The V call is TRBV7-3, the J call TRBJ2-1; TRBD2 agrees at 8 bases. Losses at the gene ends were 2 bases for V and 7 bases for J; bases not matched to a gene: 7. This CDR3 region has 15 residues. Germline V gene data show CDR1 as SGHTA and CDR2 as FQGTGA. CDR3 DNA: TGTGCCAGCAGCTTACAAGCGGGAGTTGAGAATGAGCAGTTCTTC. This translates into CASSLQAGVENEQFF.

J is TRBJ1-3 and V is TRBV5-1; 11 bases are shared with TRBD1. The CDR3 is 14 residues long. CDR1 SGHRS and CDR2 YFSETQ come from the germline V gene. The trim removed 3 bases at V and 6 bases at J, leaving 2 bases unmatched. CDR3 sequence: CASSSGQGVNTIYF. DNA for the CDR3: TGCGCCAGCAGCTCGGGACAGGGGGTAAACACCATATATTTT.

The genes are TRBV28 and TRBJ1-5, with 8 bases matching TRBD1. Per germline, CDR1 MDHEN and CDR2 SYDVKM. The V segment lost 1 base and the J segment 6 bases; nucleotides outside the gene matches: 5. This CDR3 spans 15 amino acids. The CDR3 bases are TGTGCCAGCAGTTTATTCAGGGGGCCCGTTCAGCCCCAGCATTTT. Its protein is CASSLFRGPVQPQHF.

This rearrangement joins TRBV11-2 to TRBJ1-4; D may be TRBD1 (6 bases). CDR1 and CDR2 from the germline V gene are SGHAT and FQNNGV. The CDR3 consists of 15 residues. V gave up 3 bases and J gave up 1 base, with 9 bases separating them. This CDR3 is CASSLLDRTNEKLFF. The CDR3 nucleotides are TGTGCCAGCAGCTTGCTGGACAGAACTAATGAAAAACTGTTTTTT.

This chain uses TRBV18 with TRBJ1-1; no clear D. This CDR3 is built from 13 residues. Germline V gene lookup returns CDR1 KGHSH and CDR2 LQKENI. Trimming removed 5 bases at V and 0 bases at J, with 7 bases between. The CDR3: CASSSGMNTEAFF. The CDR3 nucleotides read TGTGCCAGCTCATCGGGAATGAACACTGAAGCTTTCTTT. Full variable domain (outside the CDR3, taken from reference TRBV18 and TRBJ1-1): NAGVMQNPRHLVRRRGQEARLRCSPMKGHSHVYWYRQLPEEGLKFMVYLQKENIIDESGMPKERFSAEFPKEGPSILRIQQVVRGDSAAYFCASSSGMNTEAFFGQGTRLTVV.